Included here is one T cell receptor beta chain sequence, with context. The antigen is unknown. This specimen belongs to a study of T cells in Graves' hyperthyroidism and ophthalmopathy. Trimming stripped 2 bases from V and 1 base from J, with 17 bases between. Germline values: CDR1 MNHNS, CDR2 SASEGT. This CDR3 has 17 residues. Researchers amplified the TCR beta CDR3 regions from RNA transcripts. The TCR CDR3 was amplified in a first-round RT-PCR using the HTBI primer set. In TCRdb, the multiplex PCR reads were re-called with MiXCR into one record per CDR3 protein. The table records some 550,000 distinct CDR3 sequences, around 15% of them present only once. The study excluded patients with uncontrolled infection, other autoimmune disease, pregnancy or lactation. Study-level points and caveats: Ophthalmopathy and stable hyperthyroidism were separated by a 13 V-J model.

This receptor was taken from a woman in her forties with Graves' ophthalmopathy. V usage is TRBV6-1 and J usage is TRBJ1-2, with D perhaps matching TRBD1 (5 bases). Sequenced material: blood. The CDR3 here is CASSEYGRVGNNYGYTF. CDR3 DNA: TGTGCCAGCAGTGAATACGGCAGGGTAGGGAATAACTATGGCTACACCTTC.